One sample yielded the 28 T cell receptor beta chains listed below, sequenced in a study of T cells in Graves' hyperthyroidism and ophthalmopathy. Researchers amplified the TCR beta CDR3 regions from RNA transcripts. Researchers ran a first-round RT-PCR on the TCR CDR3 using the HTBI primer set. In TCRdb, the multiplex PCR reads were re-called with MiXCR into one record per CDR3 protein. The sample carries hundreds of thousands of distinct CDR3 sequences, about 16% recorded once. The sequencing sample was made of blood. These receptors were taken from a woman between 35 and 50 years old with Graves' ophthalmopathy.

This clonotype came up a few times. This rearrangement joins TRBV12-3 or TRBV12-4 to TRBJ2-5; no definite D call. V was pared by 6 bases and J by 2 bases, with 16 bases between. The CDR3 runs to 15 residues. The CDR3 DNA is TGTGCCAGCAGCGAAGGCCCCGCAGCGCAAGAGACCCAGTACTTC. Its protein is CASSEGPAAQETQYF.

The DNA of the CDR3 is TGTGCCATCAGTGACTTAGCGGGGGTCCGCACAGATACGCAGTATTTT. Translated, it gives CAISDLAGVRTDTQYF. This chain joins TRBV10-3 and TRBJ2-3; 9 positions match TRBD2. J was trimmed by 1 base and V by 3 bases; bases with no gene match: 5. Per the germline V gene, CDR1 is ENHRY and CDR2 is SYGVKD. The CDR3 covers 16 residues.

This clonotype has just a few counts. This chain joins TRBV24-1 and TRBJ2-3; maybe TRBD1 (7 bases). There are 15 residues in the CDR3. The V end lost 7 bases, the J end lost 2 bases, and 15 bases lay between the germline ends. Germline V gene data show CDR1 as KGHDR and CDR2 as SFDVKD. The CDR3 DNA reads TGTGCCACCAGCCGCAGGGGGGCCTTCACAGATACGCAGTATTTT. Protein product: CATSRRGAFTDTQYF.

This clonotype appeared once. Since a much larger clone is just one base distant, this may be a read error. The J gene is TRBJ2-3, the V gene TRBV20-1; D is ambiguous. The V end lost 4 bases, the J end lost 0 bases, and 8 bases lay between the germline ends. The CDR3 runs 13 residues. The germline gives CDR1 DFQATT, CDR2 SNEGSKA (reference sequence). DNA of the CDR3: TGCAGTGCTAAATTGATTAGCACAGATACGCAGTATTTT. Protein: CSAKLISTDTQYF.

This clonotype was observed many times. V usage is TRBV28 and J usage is TRBJ1-4; D remains unclear. Germline V gene lookup returns CDR1 MDHEN and CDR2 SYDVKM. This CDR3 contains 13 residues. The ends were cut back, 8 bases at V and 0 bases at J, with 7 bases in the middle. In DNA, the CDR3 is TGTGCCAGCTGGGATACAACTAATGAAAAACTGTTTTTT. Translation: CASWDTTNEKLFF. The whole variable domain, remainder taken from reference TRBV28 and TRBJ1-4, is DVKVTQSSRYLVKRTGEKVFLECVQDMDHENMFWYRQDPGLGLRLIYFSYDVKMKEKGDIPEGYSVSREKKERFSLILESASTNQTSMYLCASWDTTNEKLFFGSGTQLSVL.

The rearrangement joins TRBV20-1 to TRBJ2-5, with 8 bases that match TRBD2. V lost 0 bases and J lost 2; bases outside the gene matches: 2. This CDR3 is 14 amino acids long. Germline V gene sequence: CDR1 DFQATT, CDR2 SNEGSKA (reference sequence). The CDR3 bases are TGCAGTGCTAGAGATTCGGGGGGGCAAGAGACCCAGTACTTC. Its translation is CSARDSGGQETQYF.

The V and J genes are TRBV29-1 and TRBJ2-5; D possibly corresponds to TRBD1 (6 bases). Deletions cut 5 bases from V and 9 bases from J, with 22 bases between. Germline CDR1 is SQVTM and CDR2 is ANQGSEA. The CDR3 length is 14 residues. The DNA for the CDR3 is TGCAGCGTTTGGGACACCCCAAATGAATTCGCCCAGTACTTC. This encodes CSVWDTPNEFAQYF.

This clonotype was observed many times. This rearrangement joins TRBV2 to TRBJ1-1; unclear D gene. The CDR3 runs 15 residues. With 0 bases removed from V and 0 bases from J, the gap between germline ends came to 8 bases. Germline CDR1 and CDR2: SNHLY and FYNNEI. CDR3 region: CASSEALGVNTEAFF. DNA for the CDR3: TGTGCCAGCAGTGAAGCGCTCGGGGTGAACACTGAAGCTTTCTTT.

This clonotype has only a few counts. The genes are TRBV6-1 and TRBJ2-1, with 14 positions matching TRBD2. The germline gives CDR1 MNHNS, CDR2 SASEGT. J gave up 3 bases and V 8 bases, and 3 bases lay outside the gene matches. The CDR3 runs 15 residues. CDR3 amino acids: CASVGTSGGYNEQFF. The DNA of the CDR3 is TGTGCCAGCGTCGGGACTAGCGGGGGCTACAATGAGCAGTTCTTC.

In this sample, this clonotype turned up a few times. The chain couples TRBV4-2 to TRBJ1-5; D is perhaps TRBD1 (6 bases). CDR1 and CDR2 from the germline V gene are LGHNA and YNFKEQ. V lost 0 bases and J 6 bases, leaving 12 bases between the germline ends. The CDR3 is 15 amino acids. This CDR3 is CASSQDTGILQPQHF. The CDR3 DNA reads TGTGCCAGCAGCCAAGATACAGGGATACTTCAGCCCCAGCATTTT.

This chain links TRBV6-2 or TRBV6-3 with TRBJ2-3; tentatively, D is TRBD2 (5 bases). Per the germline V gene, CDR1 is MNHEY and CDR2 is SVGEGT. Trimming stripped 7 bases from V and 4 bases from J, with 9 bases between. The CDR3 loop spans 12 amino acids. The CDR3 sequence is CASTSLPDTQYF. DNA for the CDR3: TGTGCCAGCACTAGCCTCCCAGATACGCAGTATTTT.

The rearrangement uses TRBV11-2 and TRBJ2-1; 7 bases line up with TRBD1. CDR1 and CDR2 (germline): SGHAT, FQNNGV. The CDR3 has 16 amino acids. The V segment lost 3 bases and the J segment 4 bases; nucleotides outside the gene matches: 9. This chain's CDR3 is CASSFYRDSLYNEQFF. The CDR3 DNA is TGTGCCAGCAGCTTCTACCGGGACAGCCTATACAATGAGCAGTTCTTC.

There are many counts of this clonotype. The chain recombines TRBV6-2 or TRBV6-3 with TRBJ2-7; 7 bases align to TRBD2. This CDR3 contains 15 residues. The germline gives CDR1 MNHEY, CDR2 SVGEGT. Trimming removed 5 bases from V and 2 bases from J; junction bases left unmatched: 9. CDR3 sequence reads: CASSRGTSETYEQYF. The CDR3 DNA reads as TGTGCCAGCAGTCGTGGAACTAGCGAAACCTACGAGCAGTACTTC.

This clonotype was counted at least ten times. The chain employs TRBV20-1 and TRBJ2-7, with D maybe TRBD1 (6 bases). Germline CDR1 is DFQATT and CDR2 is SNEGSKA (reference sequence). The CDR3 runs to 14 residues. Deletions cut 0 bases from V and 4 bases from J, with 13 bases between. The CDR3 region has the DNA TGCAGTGCTAGAGACGGCAGGGGTGATTACGAGCAGTACTTC. Translated: CSARDGRGDYEQYF.

The chain employs TRBV29-1 and TRBJ2-7, with D maybe TRBD2 (6 bases). Germline loops: CDR1 SQVTM, CDR2 ANQGSEA. This CDR3 is built from 13 residues. V dropped 6 bases and J dropped 6 bases, with 18 bases sitting between them. The CDR3 here is CSVNRDFGSEQYF. DNA of the CDR3: TGCAGCGTAAATCGGGACTTCGGTAGCGAGCAGTACTTC.

This clonotype came up many times. The chain combines TRBV2 with TRBJ1-5; D perhaps matches TRBD1 (5 bases). V dropped 8 bases and J dropped 7 bases, with 12 bases sitting between them. Germline V gene lookup returns CDR1 SNHLY and CDR2 FYNNEI. This CDR3 region has 12 residues. The CDR3 DNA reads TGTGCCAGCCGAAGCGGGGGGCAGCCCCAGCATTTT. Amino acid sequence: CASRSGGQPQHF.

This clonotype has a count of ten or more. The V and J genes are TRBV5-1 and TRBJ2-7; D perhaps matches TRBD2 (5 bases). The CDR3 consists of 15 residues. V was shortened by 5 bases and J by 3 bases, with 18 bases between the two germline ends. Germline lookup yields CDR1 SGHRS and CDR2 YFSETQ. CDR3 DNA sequence: TGCGCCAGCAGGGCCTCCGCCGTACGGGGCTACGAGCAGTACTTC. Its translation: CASRASAVRGYEQYF.

This clonotype was recorded many times. The chain employs TRBV3-1 and TRBJ1-1; D is undetermined. The germline gives CDR1 LGHDT, CDR2 YNNKEL (reference sequence). V lost 4 bases to trimming and J lost 8 bases, with 14 bases between them. CDR3 length: 13 amino acids. The CDR3 reads CASSPRVSLEAFF. As DNA, the CDR3 is TGTGCCAGCAGCCCAAGGGTTTCCCTCGAAGCTTTCTTT.

The sample holds many counts of this clonotype. The CDR3 nucleotides read TGCGCCAGCGCCACTTTGACAGGGGCCTACTACGAGCAGTACTTC. Residues: CASATLTGAYYEQYF. The rearrangement joins TRBV5-1 to TRBJ2-7, with TRBD1 matching 8 bases. Germline CDR1 is SGHRS and CDR2 is YFSETQ. J was trimmed by 3 bases and V by 7 bases; bases with no gene match: 12. The CDR3 extends over 15 amino acids.

This chain uses TRBV24-1 with TRBJ2-1; D gene ambiguous. Germline V lookup: CDR1 KGHDR, CDR2 SFDVKD. The CDR3 extends over 12 amino acids. Deletions cut 4 bases from V and 4 bases from J, with 4 bases between. The CDR3 loop reads CATSEGYNEQFF. CDR3 in DNA: TGTGCCACCAGTGAGGGTTACAATGAGCAGTTCTTC.

This clonotype was counted a few times. V usage is TRBV6-5 and J usage is TRBJ1-4; D possibly corresponds to TRBD1 (5 bases). CDR1 MNHEY and CDR2 SVGAGI come from the germline V gene. This CDR3 spans 14 amino acids. Trimming took 4 bases from V and 5 from J, leaving 11 bases between them. CDR3: CASSSGHVNEKLFF. CDR3 DNA: TGTGCCAGCAGTTCCGGACACGTGAATGAAAAACTGTTTTTT.

This clonotype was seen only a few times. The rearrangement joins TRBV19 to TRBJ2-3, with 10 bases matching TRBD2. V trimming: 4 bases; J trimming: 4 bases; junction bases outside the gene matches: 8. CDR3 length: 16 amino acids. CDR1 and CDR2 (germline): LNHDA, SQIVND (reference sequence). Written as DNA, the CDR3 is TGTGCCAGTAGTACCCTAAGCGGGAGGGCCGCAGATACGCAGTATTTT. Its protein product is CASSTLSGRAADTQYF.

V gene TRBV7-9 combines with J gene TRBJ2-7; 9 nucleotides agree with TRBD1. V was pared by 4 bases and J by 4 bases, with 5 bases of the junction left unmatched. The germline gives CDR1 SEHNR, CDR2 FQNEAQ (reference sequence). This CDR3 region has 14 residues. The CDR3 sequence: CASSSGTGRYEQYF. The CDR3 coding sequence is TGTGCCAGCAGCTCCGGGACAGGGCGGTACGAGCAGTACTTC.

This rearrangement joins TRBV28 to TRBJ1-4; the D is unclear. CDR1 is MDHEN and CDR2 is SYDVKM in the germline V gene. Trimming shortened V by 4 bases and J by 7 bases, and 13 bases separated the two germline ends. There are 14 residues in the CDR3. The CDR3 reads CASSYRQWGEKLFF. CDR3 DNA sequence: TGTGCCAGCAGTTATCGGCAGTGGGGTGAAAAACTGTTTTTT.

This clonotype was counted a few times. The V call is TRBV11-1, the J call TRBJ2-7, with D maybe TRBD1 (6 bases). The germline V and J ends were trimmed by 5 bases and 9 bases, with 17 bases remaining between them. CDR3 length: 13 amino acids. Germline V gene data show CDR1 as SGHAT and CDR2 as FQDESV (reference sequence). The DNA for the CDR3 is TGTGCCAGCAGCGCGCTCGCTGGGGGCGGGCAGTACTTC. This encodes CASSALAGGGQYF. The variable domain in full, with the rest retrieved from reference TRBV11-1 and TRBJ2-7, is EAEVAQSPRYKITEKSQAVAFWCDPISGHATLYWYRQILGQGPELLVQFQDESVVDDSQLPKDRFSAERLKGVDSTLKIQPAELGDSAMYLCASSALAGGGQYFGPGTRLTVT.

Ten or more counts support this clonotype. The chain links TRBV6-2 or TRBV6-3 to TRBJ1-1, with TRBD1 matching over 8 bases. Germline lookup yields CDR1 MNHEY and CDR2 SVGEGT. V was pared by 7 bases and J by 0 bases, with 16 bases of the junction left unmatched. The CDR3 covers 18 residues. The CDR3 protein is CASTPIRTGRQMNTEAFF. CDR3 nucleotides: TGTGCCAGCACCCCCATCCGGACAGGGAGACAGATGAACACTGAAGCTTTCTTT.

This chain joins TRBV2 and TRBJ2-2; TRBD2 agrees at 7 bases. Trimming at V came to 7 bases and at J to 0 bases, leaving 2 bases not matched to a gene. The CDR3 extends over 14 amino acids. Germline values: CDR1 SNHLY, CDR2 FYNNEI. The CDR3 loop reads CASTSGANTGELFF. In nucleotides, the CDR3 is TGTGCCAGCACCAGCGGGGCGAACACCGGGGAGCTGTTTTTT.

This clonotype came up many times. The chain couples TRBV28 to TRBJ2-7; TRBD2 matches at 7 bases. Germline assignment: CDR1 MDHEN and CDR2 SYDVKM. There are 16 residues in the CDR3. V lost 6 bases, J lost 3 bases, and 14 bases stayed unmatched. The CDR3, as DNA: TGTGCCAGCAGACGTGGGGGAGCGGCGGGAGTCTACGAGCAGTACTTC. Amino acid sequence: CASRRGGAAGVYEQYF. The complete variable domain, with remaining parts taken from reference TRBV28 and TRBJ2-7, reads DVKVTQSSRYLVKRTGEKVFLECVQDMDHENMFWYRQDPGLGLRLIYFSYDVKMKEKGDIPEGYSVSREKKERFSLILESASTNQTSMYLCASRRGGAAGVYEQYFGPGTRLTVT.